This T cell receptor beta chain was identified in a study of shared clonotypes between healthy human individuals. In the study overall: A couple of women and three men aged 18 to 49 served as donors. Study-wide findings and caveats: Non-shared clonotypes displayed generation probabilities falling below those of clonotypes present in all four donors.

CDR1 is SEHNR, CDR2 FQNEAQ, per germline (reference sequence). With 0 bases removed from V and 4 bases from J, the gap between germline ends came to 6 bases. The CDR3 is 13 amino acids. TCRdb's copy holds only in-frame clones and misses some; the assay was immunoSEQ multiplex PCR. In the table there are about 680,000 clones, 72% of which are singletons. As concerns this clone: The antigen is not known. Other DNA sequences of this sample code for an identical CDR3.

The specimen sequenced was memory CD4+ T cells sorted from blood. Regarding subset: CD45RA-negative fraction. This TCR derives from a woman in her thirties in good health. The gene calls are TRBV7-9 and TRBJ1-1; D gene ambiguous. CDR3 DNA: TGTGCCAGCAGCTTAGCTGGGCCCACTGAAGCTTTCTTT. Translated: CASSLAGPTEAFF.